The sequence of this T cell receptor beta chain was determined in a study of blood T cell repertoires in COVID-19. Study-level information: Sources were T cells, B-cell-depleted T cells, or PBMCs; the material itself was cDNA or gDNA.

Germline trimming cut 3 bases from V and 4 bases from J; bases unmatched to any gene: 4. Germline CDR1 KGHSH, CDR2 LQKENI. The CDR3 spans 14 residues. In the source study's methods: How many nucleated cells were present was estimated from reference gene primer amplification. Produced via immunoSEQ multiplex PCR; TCRdb's table is partial and in-frame only. The V and J calls and clone size were taken over from that table, and D and trimming were inferred from the DNA. Of roughly 120,000 clones listed, 90% are singletons. The V and J genes are TRBV18 and TRBJ2-7, with TRBD2 matching over 9 bases. The source of this sequence is a human donor in a cohort sampled during active COVID-19. Sample: peripheral blood. CDR3 residues: CASSPAGGGYEQYF. CDR3 bases: TGTGCCAGCTCACCTGCGGGGGGGGGATACGAGCAGTACTTC.